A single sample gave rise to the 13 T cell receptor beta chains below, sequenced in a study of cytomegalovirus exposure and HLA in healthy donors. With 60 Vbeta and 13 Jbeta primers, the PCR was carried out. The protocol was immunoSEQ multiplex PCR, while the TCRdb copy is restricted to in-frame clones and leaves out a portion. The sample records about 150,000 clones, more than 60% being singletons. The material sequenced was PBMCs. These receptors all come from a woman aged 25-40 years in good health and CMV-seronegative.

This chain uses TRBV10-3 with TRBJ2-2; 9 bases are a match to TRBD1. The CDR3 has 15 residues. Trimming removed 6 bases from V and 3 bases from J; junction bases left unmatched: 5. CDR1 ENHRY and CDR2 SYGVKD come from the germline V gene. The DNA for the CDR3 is TGTGCCATCAGAGGGGACAGGGTGGACACCGGGGAGCTGTTTTTT. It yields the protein CAIRGDRVDTGELFF.

As DNA, the CDR3 is TGTGCCAGTAGTATGGCTAGCGGGAGATCCGTCGGGGAGCTGTTTTTT. Protein: CASSMASGRSVGELFF. The chain has TRBV19 and TRBJ2-2; TRBD2 matches 10 bases. J was trimmed by 7 bases and V by 3 bases; bases with no gene match: 8. CDR1 is LNHDA and CDR2 is SQIVND in the germline V gene (reference sequence). The CDR3 is made up of 16 amino acids.

The CDR3 here is CASSSDRGEFYYNEQFF. The CDR3 DNA reads TGTGCCAGCAGCTCCGACAGGGGCGAGTTCTACTACAATGAGCAGTTCTTC. The V call is TRBV7-8, the J call TRBJ2-1, with 8 bases fitting TRBD1. This CDR3 spans 17 amino acids. The V segment lost 4 bases and the J segment 3 bases; nucleotides outside the gene matches: 11. From germline, CDR1 is SGHVS and CDR2 FQNEAQ.

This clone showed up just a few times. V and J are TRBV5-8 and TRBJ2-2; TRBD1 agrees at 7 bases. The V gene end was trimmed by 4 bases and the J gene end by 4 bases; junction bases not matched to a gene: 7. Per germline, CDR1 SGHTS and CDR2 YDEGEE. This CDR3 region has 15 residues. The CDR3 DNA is TGTGCCAGCAGCCTGACAGGGCGGTCCACCGGGGAGCTGTTTTTT. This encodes CASSLTGRSTGELFF.

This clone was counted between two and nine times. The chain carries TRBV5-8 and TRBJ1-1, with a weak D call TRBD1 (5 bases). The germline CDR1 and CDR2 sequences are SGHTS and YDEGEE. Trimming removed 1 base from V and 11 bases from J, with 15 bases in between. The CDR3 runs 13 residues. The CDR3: CASSLLEARQAFF. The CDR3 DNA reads TGTGCCAGCAGCTTGTTAGAGGCTCGACAGGCTTTCTTT.

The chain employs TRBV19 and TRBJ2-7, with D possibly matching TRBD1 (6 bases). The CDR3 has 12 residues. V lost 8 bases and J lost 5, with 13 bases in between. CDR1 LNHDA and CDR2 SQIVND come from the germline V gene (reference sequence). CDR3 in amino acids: CASRDTGNEQYF. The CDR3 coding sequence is TGTGCCAGTCGGGACACTGGGAACGAGCAGTACTTC.

CDR3 region: CASSLFAGNTGELFF. The DNA for the CDR3 is TGTGCCAGCAGCTTATTTGCAGGGAACACCGGGGAGCTGTTTTTT. This chain uses TRBV11-1 with TRBJ2-2; no reliable D call. CDR1 SGHAT and CDR2 FQDESV come from the germline V gene (reference sequence). V dropped 2 bases and J dropped 1 base, with 8 bases sitting between them. The CDR3 runs to 15 residues.

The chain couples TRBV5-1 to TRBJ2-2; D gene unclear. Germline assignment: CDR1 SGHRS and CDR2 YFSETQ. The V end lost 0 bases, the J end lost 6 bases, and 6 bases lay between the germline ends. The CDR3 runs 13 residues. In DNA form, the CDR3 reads TGCGCCAGCAGCTTGGTAATTGCCGGGGAGCTGTTTTTT. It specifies CASSLVIAGELFF.

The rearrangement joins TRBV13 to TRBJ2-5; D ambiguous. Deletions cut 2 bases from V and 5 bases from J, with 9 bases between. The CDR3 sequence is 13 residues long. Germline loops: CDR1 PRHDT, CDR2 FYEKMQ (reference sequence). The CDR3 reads CASSLRLVETQYF. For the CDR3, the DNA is TGTGCCAGCAGCTTACGGCTAGTGGAGACCCAGTACTTC.

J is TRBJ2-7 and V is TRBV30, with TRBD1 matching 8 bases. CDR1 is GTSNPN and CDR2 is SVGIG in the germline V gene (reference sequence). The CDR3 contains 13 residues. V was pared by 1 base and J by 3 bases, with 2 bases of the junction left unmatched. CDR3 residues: CAWSAGTGYEQYF. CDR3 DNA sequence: TGTGCCTGGAGTGCCGGGACAGGCTACGAGCAGTACTTC.

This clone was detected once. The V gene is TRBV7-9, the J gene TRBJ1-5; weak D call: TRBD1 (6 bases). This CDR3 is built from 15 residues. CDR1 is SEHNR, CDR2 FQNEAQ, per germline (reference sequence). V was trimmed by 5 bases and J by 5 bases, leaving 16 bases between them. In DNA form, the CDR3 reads TGTGCCAGCAGCCGGTCAGGGGCCGGGGATCAGCCCCAGCATTTT. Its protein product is CASSRSGAGDQPQHF.

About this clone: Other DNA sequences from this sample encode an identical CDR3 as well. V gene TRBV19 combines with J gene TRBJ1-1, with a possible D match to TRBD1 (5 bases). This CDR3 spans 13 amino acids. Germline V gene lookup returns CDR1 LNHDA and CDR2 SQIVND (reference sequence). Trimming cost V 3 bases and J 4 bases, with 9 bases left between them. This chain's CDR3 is CASSIWGGTEAFF. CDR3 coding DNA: TGTGCCAGTAGTATTTGGGGCGGCACTGAAGCTTTCTTT.

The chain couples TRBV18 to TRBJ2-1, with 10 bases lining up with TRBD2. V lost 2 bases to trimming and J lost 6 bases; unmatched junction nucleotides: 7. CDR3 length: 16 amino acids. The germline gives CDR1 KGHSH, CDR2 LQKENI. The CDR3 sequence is CASSPVAGGIFNEQFF. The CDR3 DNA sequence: TGTGCCAGCTCACCAGTAGCGGGGGGTATTTTCAATGAGCAGTTCTTC.